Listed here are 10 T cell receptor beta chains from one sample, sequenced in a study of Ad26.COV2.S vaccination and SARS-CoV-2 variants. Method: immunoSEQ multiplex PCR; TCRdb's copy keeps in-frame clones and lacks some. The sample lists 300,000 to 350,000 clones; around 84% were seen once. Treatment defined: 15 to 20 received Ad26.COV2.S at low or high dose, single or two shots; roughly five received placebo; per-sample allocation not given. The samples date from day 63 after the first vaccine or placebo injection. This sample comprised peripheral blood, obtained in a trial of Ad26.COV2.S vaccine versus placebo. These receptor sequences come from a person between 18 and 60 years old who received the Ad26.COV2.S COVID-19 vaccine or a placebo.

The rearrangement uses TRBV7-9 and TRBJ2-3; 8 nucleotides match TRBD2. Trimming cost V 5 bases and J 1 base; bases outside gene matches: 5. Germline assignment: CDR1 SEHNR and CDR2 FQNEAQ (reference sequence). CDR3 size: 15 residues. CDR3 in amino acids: CASSPGTRGTDTQYF. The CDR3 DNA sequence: TGTGCCAGCAGCCCCGGGACTAGGGGCACAGATACGCAGTATTTT. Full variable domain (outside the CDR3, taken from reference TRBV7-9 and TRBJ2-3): DTGVSQNPRHKITKRGQNVTFRCDPISEHNRLYWYRQTLGQGPEFLTYFQNEAQLEKSRLLSDRFSAERPKGSFSTLEIQRTEQGDSAMYLCASSPGTRGTDTQYFGPGTRLTVL.

The CDR3 DNA is TGTGCCAGCAGACCTAACCGGGGCGGGGCTGGGGACTATGGCTACACCTTC. This gives the protein CASRPNRGGAGDYGYTF. This rearrangement joins TRBV3-1 (or the pseudogene TRBV3-2) to TRBJ1-2; the D gene is possibly TRBD1 (5 bases). V gave up 6 bases and J gave up 3 bases, with 23 bases separating them. The CDR3 consists of 17 residues. In germline, CDR1 is LGHDT, CDR2 YNNKEL (reference sequence).

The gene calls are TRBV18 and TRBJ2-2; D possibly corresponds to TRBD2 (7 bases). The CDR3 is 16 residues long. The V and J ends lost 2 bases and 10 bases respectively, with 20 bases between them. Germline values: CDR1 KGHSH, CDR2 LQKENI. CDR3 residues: CASSPWGGLNDLELFF. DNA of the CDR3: TGTGCCAGCTCACCATGGGGGGGCTTAAATGACTTGGAGCTGTTTTTT. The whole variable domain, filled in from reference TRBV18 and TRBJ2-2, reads NAGVMQNPRHLVRRRGQEARLRCSPMKGHSHVYWYRQLPEEGLKFMVYLQKENIIDESGMPKERFSAEFPKEGPSILRIQQVVRGDSAAYFCASSPWGGLNDLELFFGEGSRLTVL.

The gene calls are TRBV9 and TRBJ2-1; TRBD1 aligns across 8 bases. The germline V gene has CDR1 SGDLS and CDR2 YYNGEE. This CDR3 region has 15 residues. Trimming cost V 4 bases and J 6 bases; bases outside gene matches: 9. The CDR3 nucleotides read TGTGCCAGCAGCCCCCGGACAGGGTCTTTCAATGAGCAGTTCTTC. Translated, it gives CASSPRTGSFNEQFF.

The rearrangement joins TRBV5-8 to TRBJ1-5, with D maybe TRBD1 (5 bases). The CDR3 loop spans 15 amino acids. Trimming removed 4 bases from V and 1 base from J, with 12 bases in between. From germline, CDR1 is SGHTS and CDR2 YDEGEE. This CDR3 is CASSHKGRSNQPQHF. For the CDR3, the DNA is TGTGCCAGCAGCCATAAGGGGCGGAGCAATCAGCCCCAGCATTTT.

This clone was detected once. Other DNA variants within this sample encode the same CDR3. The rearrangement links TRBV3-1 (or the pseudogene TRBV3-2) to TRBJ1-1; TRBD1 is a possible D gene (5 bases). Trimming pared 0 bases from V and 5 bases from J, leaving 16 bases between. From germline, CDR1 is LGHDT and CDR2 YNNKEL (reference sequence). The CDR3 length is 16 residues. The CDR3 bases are TGTGCCAGCAGCCAAGATCAAAAGGGGCATAGGACTGAAGCTTTCTTT. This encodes CASSQDQKGHRTEAFF.

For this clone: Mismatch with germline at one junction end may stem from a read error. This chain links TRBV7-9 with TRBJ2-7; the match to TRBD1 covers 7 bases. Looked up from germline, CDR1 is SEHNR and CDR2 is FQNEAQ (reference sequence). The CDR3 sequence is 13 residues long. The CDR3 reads CASSPAEGARRVF. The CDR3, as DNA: TGTGCCAGCAGCCCCGCTGAGGGGGCAAGGCGGGTATTC.

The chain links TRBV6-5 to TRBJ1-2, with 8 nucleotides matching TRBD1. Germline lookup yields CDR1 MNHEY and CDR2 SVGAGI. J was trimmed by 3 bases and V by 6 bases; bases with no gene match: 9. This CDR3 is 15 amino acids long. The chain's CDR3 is CASSQSQGGYYGYTF. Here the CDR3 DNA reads TGTGCCAGCAGCCAATCACAGGGGGGCTACTATGGCTACACCTTC.

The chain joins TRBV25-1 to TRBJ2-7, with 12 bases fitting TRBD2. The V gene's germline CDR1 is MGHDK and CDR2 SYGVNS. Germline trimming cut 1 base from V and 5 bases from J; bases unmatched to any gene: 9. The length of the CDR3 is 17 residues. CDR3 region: CASSEFPRLAGADEQYF. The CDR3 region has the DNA TGTGCCAGCAGTGAATTCCCCCGACTAGCGGGGGCCGACGAGCAGTACTTC.

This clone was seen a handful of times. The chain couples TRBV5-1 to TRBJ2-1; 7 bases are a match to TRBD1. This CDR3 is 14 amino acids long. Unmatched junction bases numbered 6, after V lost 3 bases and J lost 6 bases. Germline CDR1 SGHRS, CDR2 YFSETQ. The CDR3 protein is CASSYVGQTNEQFF. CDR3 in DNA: TGCGCCAGCAGCTACGTGGGACAGACCAATGAGCAGTTCTTC. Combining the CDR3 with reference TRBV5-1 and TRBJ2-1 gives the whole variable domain KAGVTQTPRYLIKTRGQQVTLSCSPISGHRSVSWYQQTPGQGLQFLFEYFSETQRNKGNFPGRFSGRQFSNSRSEMNVSTLELGDSALYLCASSYVGQTNEQFFGPGTRLTVL.